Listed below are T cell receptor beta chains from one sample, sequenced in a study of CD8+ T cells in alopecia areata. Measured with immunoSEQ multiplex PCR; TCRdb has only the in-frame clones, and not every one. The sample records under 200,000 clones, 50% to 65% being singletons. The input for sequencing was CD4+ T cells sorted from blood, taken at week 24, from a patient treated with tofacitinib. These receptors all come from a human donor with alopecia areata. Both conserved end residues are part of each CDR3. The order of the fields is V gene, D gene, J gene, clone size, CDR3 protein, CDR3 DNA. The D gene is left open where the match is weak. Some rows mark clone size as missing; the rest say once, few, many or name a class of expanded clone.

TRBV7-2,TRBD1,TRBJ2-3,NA,CASSRQGLLGDTQYF,TGTGCCAGCAGCCGACAGGGTCTCTTAGGAGATACGCAGTATTTT
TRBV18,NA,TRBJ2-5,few,CASSSSQETQYF,TGTGCCAGCTCCTCCAGCCAAGAGACCCAGTACTTC
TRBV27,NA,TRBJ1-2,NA,CASSPGPDFYGYTF,TGTGCCAGCAGCCCGGGGCCCGATTTCTATGGCTACACCTTC
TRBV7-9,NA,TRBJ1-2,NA,CASSLDRTGGYTF,TGTGCCAGCAGCTTAGACCGTACGGGCGGCTACACCTTC
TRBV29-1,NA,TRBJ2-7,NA,CSVQQGYEQYF,TGCAGCGTCCAACAGGGCTACGAGCAGTACTTC
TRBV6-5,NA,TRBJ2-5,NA,CASSGRLQETQYF,TGTGCCAGCAGTGGGCGACTCCAAGAGACCCAGTACTTC
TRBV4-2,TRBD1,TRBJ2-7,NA,CASSTGTGYSYEQYF,TGTGCCAGCAGCACTGGGACAGGGTACTCCTACGAGCAGTACTTC
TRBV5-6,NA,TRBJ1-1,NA,CASSETGFNTEAFF,TGTGCCAGCAGCGAGACAGGCTTCAACACTGAAGCTTTCTTT
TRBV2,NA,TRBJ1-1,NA,CASYRDNMNTEAFF,TGTGCCAGCTACCGGGACAACATGAACACTGAAGCTTTCTTT
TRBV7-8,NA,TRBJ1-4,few,CASSIRGAEKLFF,TGTGCCAGCAGCATTAGAGGGGCAGAAAAACTGTTTTTT
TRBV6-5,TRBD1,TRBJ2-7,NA,CASSPGTGRTYEQYF,TGTGCCAGCAGTCCAGGGACAGGTAGGACCTACGAGCAGTACTTC
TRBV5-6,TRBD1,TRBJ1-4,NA,CASSLEGGQDQKLFF,TGTGCCAGCAGCTTGGAAGGGGGACAGGACCAAAAACTGTTTTTT
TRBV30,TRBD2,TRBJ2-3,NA,CAWSVRGISTDTQYF,TGTGCCTGGAGTGTGCGGGGGATTAGCACAGATACGCAGTATTTT
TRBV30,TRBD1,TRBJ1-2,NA,CAWSVGDSYGYTF,TGTGCCTGGAGTGTAGGGGACAGCTATGGCTACACCTTC
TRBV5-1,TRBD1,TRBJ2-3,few,CASTPGQGAPTQYF,TGCGCCAGTACCCCTGGCCAGGGGGCGCCGACGCAGTATTTT
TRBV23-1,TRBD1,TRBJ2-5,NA,CASSQAPGQGPPGETQYF,TGCGCCAGCAGTCAAGCGCCGGGACAGGGCCCTCCAGGAGAGACCCAGTACTTC
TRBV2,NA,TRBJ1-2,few,CARTAAGVDGYTF,TGTGCCAGAACCGCGGCAGGGGTGGATGGCTACACCTTC
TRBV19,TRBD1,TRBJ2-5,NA,CASSSQGLERETQYF,TGTGCCAGTAGTTCACAGGGGTTAGAGCGAGAGACCCAGTACTTC
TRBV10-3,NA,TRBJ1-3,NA,CAIRQGPGNTIYF,TGTGCCATCAGGCAGGGGCCCGGAAACACCATATATTTT
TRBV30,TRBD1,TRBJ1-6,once,CAWSVWDRGASPLHF,TGTGCCTGGAGTGTATGGGACAGGGGAGCTTCACCCCTCCACTTT
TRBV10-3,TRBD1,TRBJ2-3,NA,CAMKKGQGPDTQYF,TGTGCCATGAAAAAAGGACAGGGCCCAGATACGCAGTATTTT
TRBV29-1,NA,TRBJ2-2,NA,CSGQGPGELFF,TGCAGCGGCCAGGGGCCCGGGGAGCTGTTTTTT
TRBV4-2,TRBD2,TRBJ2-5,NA,CASSPGTSGGGETQYF,TGTGCCAGCAGCCCTGGGACTAGCGGGGGAGGGGAGACCCAGTACTTC
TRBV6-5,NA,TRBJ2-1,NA,CATRKIGENTDEQFF,TGTGCCACCCGGAAGATTGGGGAGAATACGGATGAGCAGTTCTTC
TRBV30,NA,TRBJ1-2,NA,CAWSPRRYGYTF,TGTGCCTGGAGTCCCCGTCGGTATGGCTACACCTTC
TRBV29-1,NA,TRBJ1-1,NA,CSVVGSLTEAFF,TGCAGCGTTGTCGGCAGCCTCACTGAAGCTTTCTTT
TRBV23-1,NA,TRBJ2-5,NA,CASSQFVPQATLRGTQYF,TGCGCCAGCAGTCAGTTCGTCCCACAGGCGACGCTACGGGGGACCCAGTACTTC
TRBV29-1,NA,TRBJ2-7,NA,CSAMIRVEQYF,TGCAGCGCTATGATCAGGGTGGAGCAGTACTTC
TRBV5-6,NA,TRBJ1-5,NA,CASSATQPQHF,TGTGCCAGCAGCGCCACTCAGCCCCAGCATTTT
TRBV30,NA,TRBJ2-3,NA,CAWSGAGTDTQYF,TGTGCCTGGAGTGGGGCAGGAACAGATACGCAGTATTTT
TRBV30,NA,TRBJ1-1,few,CAWSVPPPGWVTEAFF,TGTGCCTGGAGTGTTCCCCCGCCCGGCTGGGTTACTGAAGCTTTCTTT
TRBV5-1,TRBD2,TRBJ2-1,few,CASSPFGGSGAYNEQFF,TGCGCCAGCAGCCCCTTTGGTGGGAGCGGGGCCTACAATGAGCAGTTCTTC
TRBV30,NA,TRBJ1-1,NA,CAWSVRWGSQAFF,TGTGCCTGGAGTGTAAGGTGGGGCAGCCAAGCTTTCTTT
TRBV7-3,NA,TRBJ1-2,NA,CASSSYGTPAGGYTF,TGTGCCAGCAGCTCTTATGGGACTCCGGCGGGTGGCTACACCTTC
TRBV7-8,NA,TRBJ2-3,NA,CASRQRSSGRTDTQYF,TGTGCCAGCAGGCAAAGAAGCAGCGGACGCACAGATACGCAGTATTTT
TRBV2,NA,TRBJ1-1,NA,CASRTIGPNTEAFF,TGTGCCAGCAGGACTATCGGTCCTAACACTGAAGCTTTCTTT
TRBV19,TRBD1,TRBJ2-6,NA,CASSIWVDRGSLSGANVLTF,TGTGCCAGTAGTATTTGGGTAGACAGGGGCAGCCTTTCTGGGGCCAACGTCCTGACTTTC
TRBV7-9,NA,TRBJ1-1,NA,CASRLGGDSGEAFF,TGTGCCAGCAGGCTAGGCGGGGACTCCGGTGAAGCTTTCTTT
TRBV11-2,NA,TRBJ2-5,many,CASSLNRETQYF,TGTGCCAGCAGCTTAAACCGAGAGACCCAGTACTTC
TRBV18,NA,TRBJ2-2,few,CASSPMQGQNTGELFF,TGTGCCAGCTCACCCATGCAGGGCCAGAACACCGGGGAGCTGTTTTTT
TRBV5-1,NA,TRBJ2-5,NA,CASSLDAGPQETQYF,TGCGCCAGCAGCTTGGACGCGGGGCCCCAAGAGACCCAGTACTTC
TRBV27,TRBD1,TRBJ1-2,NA,CASSPTEQGANYGYTF,TGTGCCAGCAGTCCGACCGAACAGGGGGCGAACTATGGCTACACCTTC
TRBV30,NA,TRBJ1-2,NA,CAYNREDGYTF,TGTGCCTACAACAGGGAGGACGGCTACACCTTC
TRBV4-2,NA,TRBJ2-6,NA,CASSTRHGVGTSGANVLTF,TGTGCCAGCAGCACCCGTCATGGGGTCGGGACATCTGGGGCCAACGTCCTGACTTTC
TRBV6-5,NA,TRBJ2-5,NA,CASSQGSETQYF,TGTGCCAGCAGTCAGGGGAGCGAGACCCAGTACTTC
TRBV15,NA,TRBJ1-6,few,CATSRLGSYNSPLHF,TGTGCCACCAGCCGCCTGGGCTCCTATAATTCACCCCTCCACTTT
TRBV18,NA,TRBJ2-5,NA,CASSPSREIGETQYF,TGTGCCAGCTCACCATCCAGGGAAATTGGAGAGACCCAGTACTTC
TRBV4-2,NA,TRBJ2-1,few,CASSQDGMRGVPNEQFF,TGTGCCAGCAGCCAAGATGGCATGCGGGGAGTCCCTAATGAGCAGTTCTTC
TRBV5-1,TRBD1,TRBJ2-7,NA,CASSLDSTGDYEQYF,TGCGCCAGCAGCTTGGATTCGACAGGGGACTACGAGCAGTACTTC
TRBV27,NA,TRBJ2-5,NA,CASSLTGGLSETQYF,TGTGCCAGCAGTTTGACAGGTGGTCTATCTGAGACCCAGTACTTC
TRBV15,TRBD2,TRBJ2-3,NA,CATSRGSSGGNTQYF,TGTGCCACCAGCAGGGGATCTAGCGGGGGCAATACGCAGTATTTT
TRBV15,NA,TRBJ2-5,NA,CATSRDGLVEETQYF,TGTGCCACCAGCAGAGATGGGTTGGTAGAAGAGACCCAGTACTTC
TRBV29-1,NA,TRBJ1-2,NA,CSVEGVRVEGYTF,TGCAGCGTTGAAGGTGTCAGGGTGGAGGGCTACACCTTC
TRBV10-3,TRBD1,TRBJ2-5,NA,CAIRPDRVGTQYF,TGTGCCATCAGGCCGGACAGGGTAGGGACCCAGTACTTC